The rows below give T cell receptor beta chains drawn from one sample of a study of patients and donors after allogeneic stem cell transplantation. TCRdb re-derived calls from the RT-PCR reads in MiXCR, one entry per CDR3 protein. The sample shows around 150,000 distinct CDR3 sequences, approximately 40% of them seen only once. Material: blood, either unsorted or a sorted T cell fraction (not recorded which). The receptors come from a human donor who was either an allogeneic HSCT recipient or a stem cell or donor lymphocyte infusion donor (not recorded which). It is not recorded whose cells these are; they may come from a transplant donor. Both conserved end residues are trimmed from each CDR3. The order of the fields is J gene, clone size, CDR3 length, V gene, CDR3 protein. Clone sizes are given selectively: once, few, many, or a class where the clone is expanded.

j_gene: TRBJ1-1; abundance: .; len: 13; v_gene: TRBV11-2; CDR3aa: ASSTQGARNTEAF
j_gene: TRBJ2-5; abundance: .; len: 15; v_gene: TRBV12-3/TRBV12-4; CDR3aa: ASSLNIFFLPQETQY
j_gene: TRBJ1-2; abundance: .; len: 9; v_gene: TRBV9; CDR3aa: ASSVAGGYT
j_gene: TRBJ1-1; abundance: .; len: 12; v_gene: TRBV12-3/TRBV12-4; CDR3aa: ASRLQGAVTEAF
j_gene: TRBJ1-2; abundance: .; len: 13; v_gene: TRBV5-1; CDR3aa: ASSWDGGDDYGYT
j_gene: TRBJ1-5; abundance: .; len: 11; v_gene: TRBV5-1; CDR3aa: ASRPDRGQPQH
j_gene: TRBJ1-3; abundance: .; len: 13; v_gene: TRBV6-6; CDR3aa: ASSYFPDSGNTIY
j_gene: TRBJ2-1; abundance: .; len: 10; v_gene: TRBV27; CDR3aa: ASSLTSSEQF
j_gene: TRBJ1-2; abundance: .; len: 11; v_gene: TRBV5-1; CDR3aa: ASIRWDNYGYT
j_gene: TRBJ1-4; abundance: few; len: 11; v_gene: TRBV7-9; CDR3aa: ASSLLGLEKLF
j_gene: TRBJ1-3; abundance: .; len: 13; v_gene: TRBV12-3/TRBV12-4; CDR3aa: ASSTRTLSGNTIY
j_gene: TRBJ1-4; abundance: .; len: 12; v_gene: TRBV20-1; CDR3aa: SASPGTGNEKLF
j_gene: TRBJ1-1; abundance: few; len: 13; v_gene: TRBV5-1; CDR3aa: ASSLAGTANTEAF
j_gene: TRBJ2-3; abundance: .; len: 14; v_gene: TRBV3-1; CDR3aa: ASSQDWTSGADTQY
j_gene: TRBJ2-1; abundance: few; len: 10; v_gene: TRBV19; CDR3aa: ASSIHNNEQF
j_gene: TRBJ2-5; abundance: .; len: 13; v_gene: TRBV12-3/TRBV12-4; CDR3aa: ASSSGTERQETQY
j_gene: TRBJ2-5; abundance: .; len: 13; v_gene: TRBV7-6; CDR3aa: ASSRSGGPQETQY
j_gene: TRBJ1-2; abundance: few; len: 14; v_gene: TRBV12-3/TRBV12-4; CDR3aa: ASSLAVAGANYGYT
j_gene: TRBJ2-7; abundance: .; len: 12; v_gene: TRBV2; CDR3aa: ASTHSGGPYEQY
j_gene: TRBJ2-1; abundance: .; len: 10; v_gene: TRBV5-6; CDR3aa: ASSLIQSGQF
j_gene: TRBJ1-1; abundance: .; len: 11; v_gene: TRBV12-3/TRBV12-4; CDR3aa: ASSFQVDTEAF
j_gene: TRBJ1-2; abundance: .; len: 12; v_gene: TRBV12-3/TRBV12-4; CDR3aa: ASSFSGPHYGYT
j_gene: TRBJ1-2; abundance: few; len: 13; v_gene: TRBV5-1; CDR3aa: ASSLAWGREGGYT
j_gene: TRBJ2-7; abundance: .; len: 12; v_gene: TRBV28; CDR3aa: ASFRDRTFVEQY